This section outlines one T cell receptor (beta chain) sequence together with its context. Antigen specificity is unknown. Libraries were prepared by immunoSEQ multiplex PCR; TCRdb keeps only in-frame clonotypes and omits some of them. This table has roughly 93,000 clones, 75% to 90% appearing once. The data derive from a study of T cell responses to AZD1222 COVID-19 vaccine. Study-level results: Spike was spanned by vaccine-associated CD4 TCRs, with dominance at 160-218 and 743-854. Among the donors, most were white British and more were female, and clonal diversity was possibly underestimated.

Germline V gene data show CDR1 as MNHEY and CDR2 as SMNVEV (reference sequence). The V end was cut by 6 bases, the J end by 14 bases, with 20 bases between. CDR3 length equals 13 residues. The source material was peripheral blood, sampled on day 0 of AZD1222 vaccination. This clonotype was obtained from an adult in good health. The chain uses TRBV27 and TRBJ2-1; weak D call: TRBD2 (6 bases). CDR3 residues: CASRVGDSREEFF. The DNA of the CDR3 is TGTGCCAGCAGGGTGGGTGACTCCAGGGAGGAGTTCTTC.